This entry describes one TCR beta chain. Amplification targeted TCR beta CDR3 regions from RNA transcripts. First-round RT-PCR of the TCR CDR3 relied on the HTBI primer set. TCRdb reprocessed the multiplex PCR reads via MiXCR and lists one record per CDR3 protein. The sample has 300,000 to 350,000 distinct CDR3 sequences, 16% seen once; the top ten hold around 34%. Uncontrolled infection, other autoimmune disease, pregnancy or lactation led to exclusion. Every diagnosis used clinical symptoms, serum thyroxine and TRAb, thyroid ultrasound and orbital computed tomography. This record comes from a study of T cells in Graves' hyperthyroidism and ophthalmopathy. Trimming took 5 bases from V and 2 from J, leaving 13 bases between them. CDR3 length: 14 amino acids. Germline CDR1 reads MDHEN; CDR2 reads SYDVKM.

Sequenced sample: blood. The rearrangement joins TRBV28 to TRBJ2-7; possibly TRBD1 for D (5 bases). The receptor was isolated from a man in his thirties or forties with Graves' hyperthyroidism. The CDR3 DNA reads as TGTGCCAGCAGTCTTTTGGGGCAGGCCTACGAGCAGTACTTC. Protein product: CASSLLGQAYEQYF.